A single sample is the source of the 18 T cell receptor beta chains below, sequenced in a study of T cell repertoires in cytomegalovirus infection. TCRdb redid the calling of the reads with MiXCR, one entry per CDR3 protein. The table shows hundreds of thousands of distinct CDR3 sequences, with roughly 17% occurring only once. The sequencing sample was made of PBMCs. Receptor source: a human donor in good health (CMV status not recorded). Some clones in this sample may be carry-over from other donors' samples.

In the case of this clonotype: A read error is possible here, since a much larger clone lies one base away. The rearrangement joins TRBV7-9 to TRBJ1-4; unclear D gene. The J call is doubtful: the DNA matches TRBJ2-2 better. The CDR3 is 12 amino acids. Germline CDR1 and CDR2: SEHNR and FQNEAQ (reference sequence). The CDR3 nucleotides read TGTGCCAGCAGCTTAGGACGGACGGAGCTGTTTTTT. It translates to CASSLGRTELFF.

This clonotype was counted between two and nine times. This sequence joins TRBV6-1 and TRBJ1-6; 9 bases are a match to TRBD1. Germline V gives CDR1 MNHNS, CDR2 SASEGT. With V trimmed by 6 bases and J by 0 bases, 9 bases remained unmatched. CDR3 length equals 18 residues. In nucleotides, the CDR3 is TGTGCCAGCAGGAAATCCGGGACAGGGAGCTCCTATAATTCACCCCTCCACTTT. Translated, it gives CASRKSGTGSSYNSPLHF.

This clonotype was seen repeatedly, ten times or more. The chain employs TRBV7-2 and TRBJ2-7; 7 bases align to TRBD1. CDR1 is SGHTA and CDR2 is FQGNSA in the germline V gene. Trimming took 6 bases from V and 0 from J; bases not matched to a gene: 11. This CDR3 spans 16 amino acids. DNA of the CDR3: TGTGCCAGCAGTAGAAGCGGACAGGACCTCTCCTACGAGCAGTACTTC. It yields the protein CASSRSGQDLSYEQYF.

The chain recombines TRBV12-3 or TRBV12-4 with TRBJ2-5, with 8 bases that match TRBD1. This CDR3 comprises 14 residues. The trim removed 3 bases at V and 4 bases at J, leaving 4 bases unmatched. CDR3 sequence (DNA): TGTGCCAGCAGTTTTCGGACAGGGAGAGAGACCCAGTACTTC. Its translation: CASSFRTGRETQYF.

This clonotype was counted at least ten times. This chain joins TRBV12-3 or TRBV12-4 and TRBJ1-1; D gene uncertain. This CDR3 has 13 amino acids. Trimming stripped 5 bases from V and 1 base from J, with 8 bases between. The CDR3 DNA reads as TGTGCCAGCAGTATTCGGCAGAACACTGAAGCTTTCTTT. Residues: CASSIRQNTEAFF.

This sequence joins TRBV2 and TRBJ2-1; a possible D gene is TRBD2 (5 bases). The CDR3 sequence is 10 residues long. Trimming took 4 bases from V and 11 from J, leaving 6 bases between them. Per the germline V gene, CDR1 is SNHLY and CDR2 is FYNNEI. The CDR3 DNA sequence: TGTGCCAGCAGTGCGGGGAAGCAGTTCTTC. Protein product: CASSAGKQFF.

Only a few counts were recorded for this clonotype. V gene TRBV28 combines with J gene TRBJ1-2; 10 bases map to TRBD1. CDR3 size: 14 residues. Per germline, CDR1 MDHEN and CDR2 SYDVKM. With V trimmed by 2 bases and J by 8 bases, 5 bases remained unmatched. CDR3 bases: TGTGCCAGCAGTTTACGGACAGGGGGAGGCGGCTACACCTTC. Protein: CASSLRTGGGGYTF.

The CDR3 region has the DNA TGCAGTGCTCGGGGGGACAGGGAAGACTATGGCTACACCTTC. Its protein is CSARGDREDYGYTF. The chain carries TRBV20-1 and TRBJ1-2, with 9 bases identical to TRBD1. The CDR3 contains 14 residues. The ends lost 5 bases at V and 3 bases at J; junction bases unmatched: 7. The germline V gene has CDR1 DFQATT and CDR2 SNEGSKA (reference sequence).

There are many counts of this clonotype. This chain links TRBV7-3 with TRBJ2-1; TRBD1 might be the D (5 bases). The CDR3 spans 14 residues. Per germline, CDR1 SGHTA and CDR2 FQGTGA. Trimming took off 5 bases at V and 4 bases at J, with 12 bases between the two ends. CDR3 DNA sequence: TGTGCCAGCAGCCCGCTTGGGGCTTACAATGAGCAGTTCTTC. It encodes CASSPLGAYNEQFF. The whole variable domain, filled in from reference TRBV7-3 and TRBJ2-1, reads GAGVSQTPSNKVTEKGKYVELRCDPISGHTALYWYRQSLGQGPEFLIYFQGTGAADDSGLPNDRFFAVRPEGSVSTLKIQRTERGDSAVYLCASSPLGAYNEQFFGPGTRLTVL.

Worth noting for this clonotype: This could be a read error, since a much larger clone is one nucleotide away. This rearrangement joins TRBV7-2 to TRBJ2-7; no clear D gene. V was trimmed by 2 bases and J by 3 bases, leaving 11 bases between them. The CDR3 contains 14 residues. The germline CDR1 and CDR2 sequences are SGHTA and FQGNSA. The chain's CDR3 is CASSLPQEVYEQYF. The CDR3 region has the DNA TGTGCCAGCAGCTTACCGCAGGAAGTCTACGAGCAGTACTTC.

The chain has TRBV20-1 and TRBJ2-5; TRBD2 matches at 7 bases. Losses at the gene ends were 0 bases for V and 5 bases for J; bases not matched to a gene: 9. The CDR3 covers 15 residues. The germline CDR1 and CDR2 sequences are DFQATT and SNEGSKA (reference sequence). CDR3 nucleotides: TGCAGTGCTAGAGATCCGCGGGGGAGTAGGGAGACCCAGTACTTC. Its protein is CSARDPRGSRETQYF.

This clonotype has at least ten counts. V and J are TRBV7-2 and TRBJ2-5, with unresolved D. The CDR3 has 14 amino acids. V shed 5 bases and J shed 0 bases, with 10 bases lying between them. Germline V CDR1 and CDR2: SGHTA, FQGNSA. CDR3 nucleotides: TGTGCCAGCAGCGATTCGGCGTACCAAGAGACCCAGTACTTC. Translating gives CASSDSAYQETQYF.

CDR3 residues: CASSVDGQRSSYEQYF. DNA for the CDR3: TGTGCCAGCAGCGTAGACGGACAGCGGAGCTCCTACGAGCAGTACTTC. This chain links TRBV7-9 with TRBJ2-7; possible D gene TRBD1, 6 bases. The CDR3 loop spans 16 amino acids. V lost 5 bases and J lost 0, with 17 bases in between. The V gene's germline CDR1 is SEHNR and CDR2 FQNEAQ (reference sequence). The full variable domain, rest sourced from reference TRBV7-9 and TRBJ2-7, is DTGVSQNPRHKITKRGQNVTFRCDPISEHNRLYWYRQTLGQGPEFLTYFQNEAQLEKSRLLSDRFSAERPKGSFSTLEIQRTEQGDSAMYLCASSVDGQRSSYEQYFGPGTRLTVT.

This clonotype turned up a few times. The V gene is TRBV29-1, the J gene TRBJ1-4, with 7 bases that match TRBD1. Per the germline V gene, CDR1 is SQVTM and CDR2 is ANQGSEA. The CDR3 consists of 13 residues. Losses at the gene ends were 7 bases for V and 5 bases for J; bases not matched to a gene: 7. Here the CDR3 reads CSALRDSNEKLFF. CDR3 coding DNA: TGCAGCGCCCTCCGGGACAGCAATGAAAAACTGTTTTTT.

On this clonotype itself: An end of the junction differs from the germline gene, which may be a read error. V gene TRBV7-7 combines with J gene TRBJ2-1, with D maybe TRBD1 (7 bases). Germline V CDR1 and CDR2: SSHAT, FNYEAQ (reference sequence). This CDR3 has 12 residues. The DNA of the CDR3 is TGTGCTAGCAGCCCAGACAGGGAGGTCCTGTTCTTC. This translates into CASSPDREVLFF.

This clonotype came up a few times. V usage is TRBV2 and J usage is TRBJ1-4; 9 nucleotides align to TRBD1. The CDR3 is 14 residues long. Unmatched junction bases numbered 7, after V lost 4 bases and J lost 10 bases. In germline, CDR1 is SNHLY, CDR2 FYNNEI. The CDR3, as DNA: TGTGCCAGCAGTGCGGGACAGGGACCTGCAAAACTGTTTTTT. This translates into CASSAGQGPAKLFF.

The rearrangement links TRBV18 to TRBJ1-5; 7 nucleotides line up with TRBD1. The CDR3 length is 15 residues. From germline, CDR1 is KGHSH and CDR2 LQKENI. The trim removed 6 bases at V and 7 bases at J, leaving 12 bases unmatched. CDR3 protein: CASSDLTGQGQPQHF. The CDR3 bases are TGTGCCAGCTCTGACCTGACAGGGCAGGGACAGCCCCAGCATTTT.

This clonotype appeared a few times. The chain links TRBV28 to TRBJ1-5; the D gene is possibly TRBD1 (5 bases). The germline V gene encodes CDR1 MDHEN and CDR2 SYDVKM. The CDR3 covers 14 residues. Trimming took 4 bases from V and 7 from J, leaving 14 bases between them. Written as DNA, the CDR3 is TGTGCCAGCAGTTCCGGCGGGGGAGGCCAGCCCCAGCATTTT. It codes for CASSSGGGGQPQHF.